The 27 T cell receptor beta chains reported below all come from one sample, sequenced in a study of spatial heterogeneity in lung cancer. Findings of the study overall: Mutation tallies in tumors tracked expanded intratumoral alpha and beta TCR counts.

MiXCR, run by TCRdb on the 5' RACE reads, gives a single entry per CDR3 protein. The sample has around 26,000 distinct CDR3 sequences, around 8.8% seen once. No antigens are known for them. The time point: sample taken at primary tumor resection. Sequencing was performed on lung tumor tissue, taken at surgery. These receptors were taken from a male donor with early-stage non-small cell lung cancer.

V is TRBV2 and J is TRBJ2-3; TRBD1 might be the D (6 bases). Per the germline V gene, CDR1 is SNHLY and CDR2 is FYNNEI. The CDR3 consists of 15 residues. Trimming pared 8 bases from V and 1 base from J, leaving 16 bases between. In DNA, the CDR3 is TGTGCCAGCCGAGGGGCGGCAGGGGGCACAGATACGCAGTATTTT. This sequence encodes CASRGAAGGTDTQYF.

This CDR3 is CASSYPTGGSETQYF. The CDR3 region has the DNA TGTGCCAGCAGTTACCCGACAGGGGGCTCGGAGACCCAGTACTTC. The V gene is TRBV6-6, the J gene TRBJ2-5, with 10 bases lining up with TRBD1. J gave up 5 bases and V 2 bases, and 5 bases lay outside the gene matches. The CDR3 is 15 residues long. Germline V CDR1 and CDR2: MNHNY, SVGAGI (reference sequence).

This clonotype has a count of ten or more. This chain links TRBV29-1 with TRBJ2-3, with TRBD2 matching over 8 bases. Germline CDR1 reads SQVTM; CDR2 reads ANQGSEA. Unmatched junction bases numbered 8, after V lost 4 bases and J lost 2 bases. The CDR3 length is 15 residues. CDR3 region: CSVGRREALTDTQYF. The CDR3 DNA reads as TGCAGCGTTGGACGGCGGGAGGCCCTCACAGATACGCAGTATTTT.

The chain links TRBV6-2 or TRBV6-3 to TRBJ1-2, with D unresolved. CDR1 and CDR2 (germline): MNHEY, SVGEGT. The V end lost 6 bases, the J end lost 0 bases, and 8 bases lay between the germline ends. CDR3 length: 13 amino acids. The CDR3 bases are TGTGCCAGCAGCCCTCAAGCTAACTATGGCTACACCTTC. The encoded protein is CASSPQANYGYTF.

V and J are TRBV27 and TRBJ2-1; D may be TRBD2 (6 bases). Looked up from germline, CDR1 is MNHEY and CDR2 is SMNVEV (reference sequence). Trimming took off 4 bases at V and 10 bases at J, with 23 bases between the two ends. This CDR3 contains 16 residues. The DNA for the CDR3 is TGTGCCAGCAGTTCGTGGGGCGGGGCCCCATCAGGGGAGCAGTTCTTC. Translated, it gives CASSSWGGAPSGEQFF.

This clonotype was counted at least ten times. The chain has TRBV4-3 and TRBJ2-5; D ambiguous. Germline CDR1 is LGHNA and CDR2 is YSLEER. The CDR3 is 13 amino acids. V lost 0 bases to trimming and J lost 9 bases, with 11 bases between them. The CDR3 DNA follows: TGCGCCAGCAGCCAAGAGGAAAGCACTGCCCAGTACTTC. It is translated as CASSQEESTAQYF.

The sample holds many counts of this clonotype. The chain is built from TRBV6-1 and TRBJ1-5; D is perhaps TRBD1 (6 bases). V was shortened by 1 base and J by 3 bases, with 10 bases between the two germline ends. CDR1 MNHNS and CDR2 SASEGT come from the germline V gene. This CDR3 region has 15 residues. CDR3 nucleotide sequence: TGTGCCAGCAGTGAAGGGACAGCCAACAATCAGCCCCAGCATTTT. It is translated as CASSEGTANNQPQHF.

V usage is TRBV5-1 and J usage is TRBJ2-3; D possibly matches TRBD1 or TRBD2 (6 bases each). The V gene's germline CDR1 is SGHRS and CDR2 YFSETQ. The CDR3 spans 18 residues. Trimming stripped 6 bases from V and 2 bases from J, with 25 bases between. CDR3 nucleotides: TGCGCCAGCAACCCCGGTGGGGGGCGCAGGGTTTACACAGATACGCAGTATTTT. As protein: CASNPGGGRRVYTDTQYF.

Ten or more counts support this clonotype. The gene calls are TRBV2 and TRBJ2-1, with TRBD2 identical over 12 bases. Germline V gene lookup returns CDR1 SNHLY and CDR2 FYNNEI. V was clipped by 8 bases and J by 15 bases; unmatched bases: 11. The CDR3 has 13 residues. CDR3 sequence (DNA): TGTGCCAGCTCGCTAGCGGGGGGGCCAATCGCGTTCTTC. Translation: CASSLAGGPIAFF.

This clonotype came up many times. This chain uses TRBV5-1 with TRBJ1-2; D not certain. This CDR3 has 15 amino acids. The germline V gene has CDR1 SGHRS and CDR2 YFSETQ. Trimming took 3 bases from V and 3 from J, leaving 15 bases between them. In DNA, the CDR3 is TGCGCCAGCAGCTCGTCAGGAGTAAGGCACTATGGCTACACCTTC. Protein sequence: CASSSSGVRHYGYTF.

This clonotype was seen just once. This sequence joins TRBV11-2 and TRBJ2-5; D could derive from TRBD1 or TRBD2 (5 bases each). This CDR3 region has 13 residues. CDR1 SGHAT and CDR2 FQNNGV come from the germline V gene. Trimming took off 0 bases at V and 7 bases at J, with 9 bases between the two ends. In nucleotides, the CDR3 is TGTGCCAGCAGCTTAGACGGGGACGGGACCCAGTACTTC. It translates to CASSLDGDGTQYF.

This clonotype was seen many times. The chain has TRBV27 and TRBJ1-6; 8 positions agree with TRBD1. The V and J ends lost 5 bases and 10 bases, in that order; junction bases with no gene match: 7. CDR1 MNHEY and CDR2 SMNVEV come from the germline V gene (reference sequence). The CDR3 runs to 14 residues. CDR3 coding DNA: TGTGCCAGCAGTCTCCGGGACAGGCCCTCACCCCTCCACTTT. Translation gives CASSLRDRPSPLHF.

This clonotype was seen ten or more times. The chain employs TRBV7-8 and TRBJ2-4; weak D call: TRBD1 (6 bases). The V end lost 4 bases, the J end lost 4 bases, and 29 bases lay between the germline ends. This CDR3 is built from 20 residues. Germline loops: CDR1 SGHVS, CDR2 FQNEAQ. CDR3 protein: CASSWPSGQGHYSDKNIQYF. CDR3 nucleotides: TGTGCCAGCAGCTGGCCCTCAGGGCAGGGGCATTACTCGGATAAAAACATTCAGTACTTC.

This clonotype has ten or more counts. This chain links TRBV10-3 with TRBJ2-1, with D perhaps matching TRBD1 (7 bases). V was clipped by 4 bases and J by 2 bases, with 12 bases between them. The CDR3 totals 15 residues. Looked up from germline, CDR1 is ENHRY and CDR2 is SYGVKD. In DNA, the CDR3 is TGTGCCATCAGTGGCGGGACAGTGACCTACAATGAGCAGTTCTTC. Its protein product is CAISGGTVTYNEQFF.

This clonotype was detected many times. The V gene is TRBV5-1, the J gene TRBJ1-5; D is undetermined. Germline V gene data show CDR1 as SGHRS and CDR2 as YFSETQ. With 2 bases removed from V and 3 bases from J, the gap between germline ends came to 6 bases. The CDR3 consists of 13 residues. CDR3 DNA: TGCGCCAGCAGCTTAGGATTCAATCAGCCCCAGCATTTT. Protein product: CASSLGFNQPQHF.

This clonotype was detected only a few times. The chain combines TRBV20-1 with TRBJ2-5; the match to TRBD2 covers 8 bases. The CDR3 spans 12 residues. J lost 3 bases, V lost 3 bases, and 0 bases had no gene match. Germline V gene data show CDR1 as DFQATT and CDR2 as SNEGSKA (reference sequence). The CDR3 protein is CSARRGEETQYF. CDR3 nucleotides: TGCAGTGCTAGGCGGGGGGAAGAGACCCAGTACTTC.

V gene TRBV28 combines with J gene TRBJ2-3, with 7 nucleotides matching TRBD2. CDR1 is MDHEN, CDR2 SYDVKM, per germline. CDR3 length: 14 amino acids. The V segment lost 7 bases and the J segment 2 bases; nucleotides outside the gene matches: 6. CDR3 sequence reads: CASKKAGYTDTQYF. CDR3 nucleotides: TGTGCCAGCAAAAAAGCGGGATACACAGATACGCAGTATTTT.

The sample holds many counts of this clonotype. J is TRBJ1-1 and V is TRBV4-2, with a tentative D call TRBD1 (6 bases). V lost 1 base to trimming and J lost 0 bases, with 9 bases between them. Germline loops: CDR1 LGHNA, CDR2 YNFKEQ. CDR3 length equals 15 residues. The CDR3 nucleotides read TGTGCCAGCAGCCAAGTTGGGGGGCTGAACACTGAAGCTTTCTTT. Protein product: CASSQVGGLNTEAFF.

This clonotype has at least ten counts. V is TRBV2 and J is TRBJ2-5; perhaps TRBD1 as D (5 bases). The CDR3 length is 13 residues. Germline CDR1 SNHLY, CDR2 FYNNEI. The germline V and J ends were trimmed by 4 bases and 3 bases, with 9 bases remaining between them. The CDR3 loop is CASSGQSEETQYF. CDR3 DNA sequence: TGTGCCAGCAGTGGACAGTCCGAAGAGACCCAGTACTTC.

The rearrangement links TRBV27 to TRBJ2-3; perhaps TRBD2 as D (5 bases). Trimming shortened V by 7 bases and J by 4 bases, and 15 bases separated the two germline ends. Germline V gene sequence: CDR1 MNHEY, CDR2 SMNVEV (reference sequence). The CDR3 runs 14 residues. DNA of the CDR3: TGTGCCAGCAATGAGGGCTTTAGGGCAGATACGCAGTATTTT. Encoded protein: CASNEGFRADTQYF.

This clonotype qualifies as medium-sized. This chain uses TRBV4-1 with TRBJ1-4; D is uncertain. Germline V gives CDR1 MGHRA, CDR2 YSYEKL. The V end lost 0 bases, the J end lost 8 bases, and 10 bases lay between the germline ends. The CDR3 has 14 residues. The CDR3 is CASSQETAQEKLFF. CDR3 nucleotides: TGCGCCAGCAGCCAAGAAACAGCCCAGGAAAAACTGTTTTTT.

This clonotype has at least ten counts. This chain connects TRBV28 to TRBJ1-2, with unresolved D. The germline CDR1 and CDR2 sequences are MDHEN and SYDVKM. The CDR3 runs 12 residues. Trimming took off 3 bases at V and 7 bases at J, with 9 bases between the two ends. CDR3 protein: CASSFWEAGYTF. The CDR3 DNA reads TGTGCCAGCAGTTTTTGGGAAGCTGGCTACACCTTC.

This clonotype was detected many times. The chain carries TRBV25-1 and TRBJ1-2, with a possible D match to TRBD1 (5 bases). CDR1 is MGHDK, CDR2 SYGVNS, per germline. The CDR3 runs 13 residues. With 4 bases removed from V and 4 bases from J, the gap between germline ends came to 10 bases. CDR3 region: CASSGQGPYGYTF. The CDR3 DNA follows: TGTGCCAGCAGTGGTCAGGGCCCCTATGGCTACACCTTC.

This clonotype was observed a handful of times. V usage is TRBV19 and J usage is TRBJ1-2; no definite D call. Trimming pared 5 bases from V and 4 bases from J, leaving 8 bases between. This CDR3 has 12 residues. Per germline, CDR1 LNHDA and CDR2 SQIVND (reference sequence). The CDR3 region is CASSSRVYGYTF. The CDR3 region has the DNA TGTGCCAGTAGTTCTAGGGTCTATGGCTACACCTTC.

J is TRBJ1-6 and V is TRBV20-1, with D possibly being TRBD1 (5 bases). The V end was cut by 0 bases, the J end by 8 bases, with 8 bases between. Germline lookup yields CDR1 DFQATT and CDR2 SNEGSKA (reference sequence). The CDR3 length is 13 residues. The CDR3 sequence: CSARDWGDSPLHF. CDR3 DNA sequence: TGCAGTGCTAGAGATTGGGGGGATTCACCCCTCCACTTT.

At least ten counts were recorded for this clonotype. The V gene is TRBV7-9, the J gene TRBJ1-6, with a weak D call TRBD1 (5 bases). This CDR3 has 14 residues. The germline V gene has CDR1 SEHNR and CDR2 FQNEAQ (reference sequence). Trimming removed 4 bases at V and 7 bases at J, with 11 bases between. The CDR3: CASSWDGRNSPLHF. CDR3 coding DNA: TGTGCCAGCAGCTGGGACGGGAGGAATTCACCCCTCCACTTT.

This clonotype has ten or more counts. This chain joins TRBV11-2 and TRBJ2-1, with D uncertain. The CDR3 is 13 residues long. Germline V gives CDR1 SGHAT, CDR2 FQNNGV. Trimming took off 1 base at V and 6 bases at J, with 7 bases between the two ends. The CDR3 spells CASSLGPVNEQFF. The CDR3 DNA sequence: TGTGCCAGCAGCTTAGGGCCCGTCAATGAGCAGTTCTTC.